The rows below give T cell receptor beta chains drawn from one sample of a study of T cell responses to AZD1222 COVID-19 vaccine. TCRdb's table, derived via immunoSEQ multiplex PCR, lists solely in-frame clones and lacks some. The sample has some 150,000 clones; approximately 90% are singletons. This sample comprised peripheral blood, obtained 28 days after the second AZD1222 dose. The receptors originated from an adult who received the AZD1222 COVID-19 vaccine. CDR3s include the opening cysteine and the closing phenylalanine or tryptophan. The order of the fields is D gene, V gene, J gene, clone size, CDR3 DNA, CDR3 protein. A D gene is named only where the DNA matches it firmly. Size tells how often a clone was seen (once, few, many) or the class of an expanded clone, and some rows leave it out.

d_call: NA
v_call: TRBV6-5
j_call: TRBJ2-3
clone_size: NA
cdr3_nt: TGTGCCAGCAGTTATCGGGACCCGTCGGTGAATACGCAGTATTTT
cdr3_aa: CASSYRDPSVNTQYF

d_call: TRBD2
v_call: TRBV5-1
j_call: TRBJ2-2
clone_size: NA
cdr3_nt: TGCGCCAGCAGCTTAGCGGGGGGGAACACCGGGGAGCTGTTTTTT
cdr3_aa: CASSLAGGNTGELFF

d_call: NA
v_call: TRBV7-2
j_call: TRBJ1-4
clone_size: NA
cdr3_nt: TGTGCCAGCAGCCCGACCCAGGGTAGGGAAAAACTGTTTTTT
cdr3_aa: CASSPTQGREKLFF

d_call: NA
v_call: TRBV10-2
j_call: TRBJ1-5
clone_size: NA
cdr3_nt: TGCGCCAGCAGTGAGTCCAGCCGGGGTCAGCCCCAGCATTTT
cdr3_aa: CASSESSRGQPQHF

d_call: NA
v_call: TRBV4-1
j_call: TRBJ1-1
clone_size: NA
cdr3_nt: TGCGCCAGCAGCCCCCAGACAGAGATGAACACTGAAGCTTTCTTT
cdr3_aa: CASSPQTEMNTEAFF

d_call: NA
v_call: TRBV19
j_call: TRBJ2-1
clone_size: NA
cdr3_nt: TGTGCCAGTAGTCAGAGACAGAAAAGCTCCTACAATGAGCAGTTCTTC
cdr3_aa: CASSQRQKSSYNEQFF

d_call: NA
v_call: TRBV11-3
j_call: TRBJ2-1
clone_size: NA
cdr3_nt: TGTGCCAGCAGCTTAGTCCGTCTCTCCTACAATGAGCAGTTCTTC
cdr3_aa: CASSLVRLSYNEQFF

d_call: TRBD1
v_call: TRBV2
j_call: TRBJ1-2
clone_size: NA
cdr3_nt: TGTGCCAGCAGGGGGACAGGGTACGGCTACACCTTC
cdr3_aa: CASRGTGYGYTF

d_call: NA
v_call: TRBV6-4
j_call: TRBJ2-1
clone_size: NA
cdr3_nt: TGTGCCAGCAGCCTAGAACCGGCTTACAATGAGCAGTTCTTC
cdr3_aa: CASSLEPAYNEQFF

d_call: NA
v_call: TRBV6-6
j_call: TRBJ2-7
clone_size: NA
cdr3_nt: TGTGCCAGCAGTTCCCTCCTGACTCCGACCTACGAGCAGTACTTC
cdr3_aa: CASSSLLTPTYEQYF

d_call: NA
v_call: TRBV9
j_call: TRBJ1-2
clone_size: NA
cdr3_nt: TGTGCCAGCAGCCCCGGGGCATCTATGAGCTATGGCTACACCTTC
cdr3_aa: CASSPGASMSYGYTF

d_call: NA
v_call: TRBV7-8
j_call: TRBJ1-3
clone_size: once
cdr3_nt: TGTGCCAGCAGCCAATCGTCGGGATACGCCTCTGGAAACACCATATATTTT
cdr3_aa: CASSQSSGYASGNTIYF

d_call: NA
v_call: TRBV3-1/TRBV3-2
j_call: TRBJ1-1
clone_size: NA
cdr3_nt: TGTGCCAGCAGCCAAGATGGGCCGGGGGCGAACACTGAAGCTTTCTTT
cdr3_aa: CASSQDGPGANTEAFF

d_call: TRBD1
v_call: TRBV10-3
j_call: TRBJ1-2
clone_size: few
cdr3_nt: TGTGCCATCAGTGAGGGGGACAGCTATGGCTACACCTTC
cdr3_aa: CAISEGDSYGYTF

d_call: NA
v_call: TRBV21-1
j_call: TRBJ1-2
clone_size: NA
cdr3_nt: TGTGCCAGCAGCAAAGGAGACTCTAACTATGGCTACACCTTC
cdr3_aa: CASSKGDSNYGYTF

d_call: TRBD2
v_call: TRBV9
j_call: TRBJ2-1
clone_size: NA
cdr3_nt: TGTGCCAGCAGCGTAGAAGACGGGAGGCCCTCCTACAATGAGCAGTTCTTC
cdr3_aa: CASSVEDGRPSYNEQFF

d_call: NA
v_call: TRBV5-1
j_call: TRBJ2-5
clone_size: NA
cdr3_nt: TGCGCCAGCAGCCCGCTGGGGGACACCCTGTGGGAGACCCAGTACTTC
cdr3_aa: CASSPLGDTLWETQYF

d_call: TRBD1
v_call: TRBV6-1
j_call: TRBJ2-7
clone_size: once
cdr3_nt: TGTGCCAGCGTGAGAGGACAGGGCGGTTCCTACGAGCAGTACTTC
cdr3_aa: CASVRGQGGSYEQYF

d_call: NA
v_call: TRBV4-1
j_call: TRBJ1-4
clone_size: once
cdr3_nt: TGCGCCAGCAGCCAAGCAGGGACAACTAATGAAAAACTGTTTTTT
cdr3_aa: CASSQAGTTNEKLFF

d_call: NA
v_call: TRBV9
j_call: TRBJ1-3
clone_size: NA
cdr3_nt: TGTGCCAGCAGCGTCAGGGACTCTGGAAACACCATATATTTT
cdr3_aa: CASSVRDSGNTIYF

d_call: NA
v_call: TRBV12-3/TRBV12-4
j_call: TRBJ1-5
clone_size: once
cdr3_nt: TGTGCCAGCAGACAACAGGGACAGCCCCAGCATTTT
cdr3_aa: CASRQQGQPQHF

d_call: NA
v_call: TRBV21-1
j_call: TRBJ1-2
clone_size: NA
cdr3_nt: TGTGCCAGCAGCCTAAGAATCCGGGACAGGGGTCCGACCCACTATGGCTACACCTTC
cdr3_aa: CASSLRIRDRGPTHYGYTF

d_call: NA
v_call: TRBV5-4
j_call: TRBJ2-3
clone_size: NA
cdr3_nt: TGTGCCAGCAGCTTGGGAGTACCAGATACGCAGTATTTT
cdr3_aa: CASSLGVPDTQYF

d_call: TRBD1
v_call: TRBV11-2
j_call: TRBJ1-2
clone_size: NA
cdr3_nt: TGTGCCAGCAGCAAGGGGGGAACCGGGACAGTCTATGGCTACACCTTC
cdr3_aa: CASSKGGTGTVYGYTF

d_call: NA
v_call: TRBV6-1
j_call: TRBJ1-4
clone_size: NA
cdr3_nt: TGTGCCAGCAGTGACAGGTTTAATGAAAAACTGTTTTTT
cdr3_aa: CASSDRFNEKLFF

d_call: NA
v_call: TRBV5-5
j_call: TRBJ2-1
clone_size: NA
cdr3_nt: TGTGCCAGCAGCCCGGAGGGTGGGGACAGTTCCTACAATGAGCAGTTCTTC
cdr3_aa: CASSPEGGDSSYNEQFF

d_call: NA
v_call: TRBV21-1
j_call: TRBJ2-5
clone_size: NA
cdr3_nt: TGTGCCAGCAGCAAAGGAGGAAAAGGTGTCGTTCAGTACTTC
cdr3_aa: CASSKGGKGVVQYF

d_call: TRBD1
v_call: TRBV6-5
j_call: TRBJ1-2
clone_size: NA
cdr3_nt: TGTGCCAGCAGTTACGTGCGGGGAAAGGGGGCCTATGGCTACACCTTC
cdr3_aa: CASSYVRGKGAYGYTF

d_call: NA
v_call: TRBV3-1/TRBV3-2
j_call: TRBJ1-2
clone_size: NA
cdr3_nt: TGTGCCAGCAGCCAAGAAGGTACAGCTAACTATGGCTACACCTTC
cdr3_aa: CASSQEGTANYGYTF

d_call: NA
v_call: TRBV3-1/TRBV3-2
j_call: TRBJ1-3
clone_size: NA
cdr3_nt: TGTGCCAGCAGCCAAGAGGGCCTCGCGGGAAACACCATATATTTT
cdr3_aa: CASSQEGLAGNTIYF

d_call: NA
v_call: TRBV12-3/TRBV12-4
j_call: TRBJ1-2
clone_size: NA
cdr3_nt: TGTGCCAGCAGTTTCCCAGAATACTATGGCTACACCTTC
cdr3_aa: CASSFPEYYGYTF

d_call: TRBD1
v_call: TRBV7-3
j_call: TRBJ1-2
clone_size: once
cdr3_nt: TGTGCCAGCAGCTTAGGTCAAGGCAGGGGGCTAGATGGCTACACCTTC
cdr3_aa: CASSLGQGRGLDGYTF

d_call: NA
v_call: TRBV6-4
j_call: TRBJ1-2
clone_size: NA
cdr3_nt: TGTGCCAGCAGTACCGACAGTCACACAGGGGGCTACACCTTC
cdr3_aa: CASSTDSHTGGYTF

d_call: TRBD1
v_call: TRBV5-8
j_call: TRBJ2-7
clone_size: NA
cdr3_nt: TGTGCCAGCAGCTTGTGGACAGGGATCTACGAGCAGTACTTC
cdr3_aa: CASSLWTGIYEQYF

d_call: TRBD1
v_call: TRBV11-2
j_call: TRBJ1-3
clone_size: NA
cdr3_nt: TGTGCCAGCAACTACGGACAGGGTGGTGGAAACACCATATATTTT
cdr3_aa: CASNYGQGGGNTIYF

d_call: NA
v_call: TRBV7-8
j_call: TRBJ1-5
clone_size: NA
cdr3_nt: TGTGCCAGCGCCTCAGGTTTCAATCAGCCCCAGCATTTT
cdr3_aa: CASASGFNQPQHF

d_call: NA
v_call: TRBV27
j_call: TRBJ1-3
clone_size: NA
cdr3_nt: TGTGCCAGCAGTTTAAGCAGGGCGGAGGGAAACACCATATATTTT
cdr3_aa: CASSLSRAEGNTIYF

d_call: NA
v_call: TRBV19
j_call: TRBJ1-2
clone_size: NA
cdr3_nt: TGTGCCAGTAGTAGGGCAGGGCGCGGATATGGCTACACCTTC
cdr3_aa: CASSRAGRGYGYTF

d_call: TRBD1
v_call: TRBV3-1/TRBV3-2
j_call: TRBJ1-2
clone_size: once
cdr3_nt: TGTGCCAGCAGCCAAGGGCGACAGGGCTATGGCTACACCTTC
cdr3_aa: CASSQGRQGYGYTF

d_call: NA
v_call: TRBV6-5
j_call: TRBJ1-1
clone_size: NA
cdr3_nt: TGTGCCAGCAGTCGACCCGTGGGAAACACTGAAGCTTTCTTT
cdr3_aa: CASSRPVGNTEAFF

d_call: NA
v_call: TRBV3-1/TRBV3-2
j_call: TRBJ2-7
clone_size: few
cdr3_nt: TGTGCCAGCAGCCAAGCATTAAGGGAGCAGTACTTC
cdr3_aa: CASSQALREQYF

d_call: NA
v_call: TRBV12-5
j_call: TRBJ1-2
clone_size: NA
cdr3_nt: TGTGCTAGTGGTTTGGCCCGTATCACCTTC
cdr3_aa: CASGLARITF

d_call: NA
v_call: TRBV19
j_call: TRBJ2-5
clone_size: NA
cdr3_nt: TGTGCCAGTAGTAGACATGGGGAAGAGACCCAGTACTTC
cdr3_aa: CASSRHGEETQYF

d_call: TRBD1
v_call: TRBV7-9
j_call: TRBJ1-1
clone_size: NA
cdr3_nt: TGTGCCAGCAGCACCTTGGACAGGGGAAAGACTGAAGCTTTCTTT
cdr3_aa: CASSTLDRGKTEAFF

d_call: NA
v_call: TRBV15
j_call: TRBJ1-1
clone_size: NA
cdr3_nt: TGTGCCACCAGCAGAAATGTTGGGAACACTGAAGCTTTCTTT
cdr3_aa: CATSRNVGNTEAFF

d_call: NA
v_call: TRBV13
j_call: TRBJ2-1
clone_size: NA
cdr3_nt: TGTGCCAGCACCGAGGGGGGGCCGGGTGGCTACAATGAGCAGTTCTTC
cdr3_aa: CASTEGGPGGYNEQFF

d_call: NA
v_call: TRBV7-2
j_call: TRBJ1-1
clone_size: NA
cdr3_nt: TGTGCCAGCAGCGAACAGGGGAACACTGAAGCTTTCTTT
cdr3_aa: CASSEQGNTEAFF

d_call: NA
v_call: TRBV6-1
j_call: TRBJ1-1
clone_size: few
cdr3_nt: TGTGCCAGCAGTGACAGAACGAACACTGAAGCTTTCTTT
cdr3_aa: CASSDRTNTEAFF

d_call: TRBD1
v_call: TRBV5-5
j_call: TRBJ2-7
clone_size: NA
cdr3_nt: TGTGCCAGCAGCTGGGGACCGGGACAGACATACGAGCAGTACTTC
cdr3_aa: CASSWGPGQTYEQYF

d_call: NA
v_call: TRBV10-1
j_call: TRBJ2-3
clone_size: NA
cdr3_nt: TGCGCCAGCAGTGGGACGGACCCCCAAAAGGATACGCAGTATTTT
cdr3_aa: CASSGTDPQKDTQYF

d_call: TRBD1
v_call: TRBV19
j_call: TRBJ1-5
clone_size: few
cdr3_nt: TGTGCCAGTAGCCGACAGGGGAAGGGCAATCAGCCCCAGCATTTT
cdr3_aa: CASSRQGKGNQPQHF